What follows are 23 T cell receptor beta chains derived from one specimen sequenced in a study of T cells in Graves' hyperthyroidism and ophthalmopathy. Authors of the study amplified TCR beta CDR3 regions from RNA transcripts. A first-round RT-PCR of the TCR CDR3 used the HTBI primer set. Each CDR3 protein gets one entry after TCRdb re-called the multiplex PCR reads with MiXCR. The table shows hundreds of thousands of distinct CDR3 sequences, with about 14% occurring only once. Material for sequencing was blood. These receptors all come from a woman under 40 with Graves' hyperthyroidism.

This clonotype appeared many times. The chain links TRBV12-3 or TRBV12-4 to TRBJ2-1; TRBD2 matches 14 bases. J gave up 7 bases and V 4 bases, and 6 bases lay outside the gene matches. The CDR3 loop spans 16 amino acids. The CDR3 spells CASSSPGLAGVNEQFF. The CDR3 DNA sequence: TGTGCCAGCAGTTCGCCGGGACTAGCGGGAGTTAATGAGCAGTTCTTC.

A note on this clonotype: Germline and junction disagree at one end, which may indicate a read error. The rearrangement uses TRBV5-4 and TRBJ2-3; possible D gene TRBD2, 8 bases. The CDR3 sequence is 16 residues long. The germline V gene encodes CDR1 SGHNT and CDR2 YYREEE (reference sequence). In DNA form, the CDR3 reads TGTGCCAGCAGCTTGGGGGGGGGACTAGGGACAGATACGCAGTGTTTT. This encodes CASSLGGGLGTDTQCF.

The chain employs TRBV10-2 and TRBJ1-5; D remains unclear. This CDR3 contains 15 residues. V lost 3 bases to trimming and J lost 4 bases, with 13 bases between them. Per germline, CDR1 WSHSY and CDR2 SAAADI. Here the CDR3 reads CASSDWDGSNQPQHF. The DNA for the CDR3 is TGCGCCAGCAGTGATTGGGATGGGAGTAATCAGCCCCAGCATTTT.

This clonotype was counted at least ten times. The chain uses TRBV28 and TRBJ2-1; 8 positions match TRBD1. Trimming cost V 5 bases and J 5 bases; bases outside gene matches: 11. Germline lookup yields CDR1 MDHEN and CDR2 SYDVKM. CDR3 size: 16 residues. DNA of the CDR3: TGTGCCAGCAGTCCACATCCGGGACAGGCCAACAATGAGCAGTTCTTC. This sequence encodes CASSPHPGQANNEQFF.

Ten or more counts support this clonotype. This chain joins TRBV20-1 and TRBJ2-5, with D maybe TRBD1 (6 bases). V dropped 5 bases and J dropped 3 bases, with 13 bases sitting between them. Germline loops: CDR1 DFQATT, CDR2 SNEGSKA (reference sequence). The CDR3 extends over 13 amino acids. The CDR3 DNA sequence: TGCAGTGCTTCTTTAGGGACAAAAGAGACCCAGTACTTC. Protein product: CSASLGTKETQYF.

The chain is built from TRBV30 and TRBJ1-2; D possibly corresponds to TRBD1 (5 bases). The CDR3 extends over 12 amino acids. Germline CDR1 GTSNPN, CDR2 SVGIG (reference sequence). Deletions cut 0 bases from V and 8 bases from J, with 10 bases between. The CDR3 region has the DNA TGTGCCTGGAGTGTAGGGGAGGTGGGCTACACCTTC. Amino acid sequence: CAWSVGEVGYTF. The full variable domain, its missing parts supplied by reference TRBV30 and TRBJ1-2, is SQTIHQWPATLVQPVGSPLSLECTVEGTSNPNLYWYRQAAGRGLQLLFYSVGIGQISSEVPQNLSASRPQDRQFILSSKKLLLSDSGFYLCAWSVGEVGYTFGSGTRLTVV.

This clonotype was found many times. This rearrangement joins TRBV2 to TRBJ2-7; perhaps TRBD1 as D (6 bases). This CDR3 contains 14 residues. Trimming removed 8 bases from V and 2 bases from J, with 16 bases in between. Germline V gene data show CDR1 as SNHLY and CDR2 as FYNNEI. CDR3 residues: CASRSGTPTYEQYF. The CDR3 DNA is TGTGCCAGCCGATCCGGGACACCAACCTACGAGCAGTACTTC.

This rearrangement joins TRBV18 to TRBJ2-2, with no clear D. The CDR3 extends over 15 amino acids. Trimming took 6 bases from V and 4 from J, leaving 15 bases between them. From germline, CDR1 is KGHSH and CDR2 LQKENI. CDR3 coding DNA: TGTGCCAGCTCGGTTTTAATGGAACGCACCGGGGAGCTGTTTTTT. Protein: CASSVLMERTGELFF.

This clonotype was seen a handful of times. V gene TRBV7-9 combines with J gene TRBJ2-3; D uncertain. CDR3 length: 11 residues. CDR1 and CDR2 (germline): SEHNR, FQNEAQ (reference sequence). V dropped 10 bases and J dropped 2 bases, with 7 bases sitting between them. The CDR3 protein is CATKSTDTQYF. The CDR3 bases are TGTGCCACCAAGTCCACAGATACGCAGTATTTT. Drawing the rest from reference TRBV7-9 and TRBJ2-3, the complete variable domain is DTGVSQNPRHKITKRGQNVTFRCDPISEHNRLYWYRQTLGQGPEFLTYFQNEAQLEKSRLLSDRFSAERPKGSFSTLEIQRTEQGDSAMYLCATKSTDTQYFGPGTRLTVL.

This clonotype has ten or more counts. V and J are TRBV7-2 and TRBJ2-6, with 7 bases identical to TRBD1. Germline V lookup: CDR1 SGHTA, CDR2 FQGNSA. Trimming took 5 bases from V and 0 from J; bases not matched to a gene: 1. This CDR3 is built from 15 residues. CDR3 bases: TGTGCCAGCAGCAGACAGGGCTCTGGGGCCAACGTCCTGACTTTC. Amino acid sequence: CASSRQGSGANVLTF.

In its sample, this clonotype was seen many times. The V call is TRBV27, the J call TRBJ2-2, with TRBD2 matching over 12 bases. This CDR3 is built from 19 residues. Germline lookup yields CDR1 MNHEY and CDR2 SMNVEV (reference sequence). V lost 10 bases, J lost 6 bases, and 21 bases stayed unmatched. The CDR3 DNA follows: TGTGCCAACCGTATAAAGACTAGCGGGAGTTATGGTTCGGCCGGGGAGCTGTTTTTT. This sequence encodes CANRIKTSGSYGSAGELFF.

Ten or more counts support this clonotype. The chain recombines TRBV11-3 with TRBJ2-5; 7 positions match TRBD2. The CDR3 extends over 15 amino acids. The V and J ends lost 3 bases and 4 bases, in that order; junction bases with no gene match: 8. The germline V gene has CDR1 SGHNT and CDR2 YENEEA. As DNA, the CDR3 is TGTGCCAGCAGCTTGAAAAGCGGGATGGGAGAGACCCAGTACTTC. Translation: CASSLKSGMGETQYF.

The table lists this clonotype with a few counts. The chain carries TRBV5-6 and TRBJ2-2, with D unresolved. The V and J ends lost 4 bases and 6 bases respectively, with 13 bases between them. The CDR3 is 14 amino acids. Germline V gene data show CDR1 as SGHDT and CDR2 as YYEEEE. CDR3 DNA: TGTGCCAGCAGCCCCAGCCGTAAAGCCGGGGAGCTGTTTTTT. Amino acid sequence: CASSPSRKAGELFF.

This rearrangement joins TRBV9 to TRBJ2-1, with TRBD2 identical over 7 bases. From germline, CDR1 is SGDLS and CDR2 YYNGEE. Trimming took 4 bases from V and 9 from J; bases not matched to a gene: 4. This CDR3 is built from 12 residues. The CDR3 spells CASSIGGFEQFF. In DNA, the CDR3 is TGTGCCAGCAGCATCGGGGGGTTTGAGCAGTTCTTC.

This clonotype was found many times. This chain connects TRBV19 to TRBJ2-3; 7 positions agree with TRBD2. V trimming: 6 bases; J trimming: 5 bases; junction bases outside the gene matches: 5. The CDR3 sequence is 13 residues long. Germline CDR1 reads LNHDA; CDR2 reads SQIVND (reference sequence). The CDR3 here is CASSGRRIDTQYF. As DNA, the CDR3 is TGTGCCAGTAGCGGGAGGCGGATAGATACGCAGTATTTT.

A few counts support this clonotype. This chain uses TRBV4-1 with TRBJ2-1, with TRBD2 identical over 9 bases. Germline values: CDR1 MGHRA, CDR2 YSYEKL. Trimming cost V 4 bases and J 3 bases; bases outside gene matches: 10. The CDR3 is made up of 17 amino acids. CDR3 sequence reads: CASSPTPRTSVYNEQFF. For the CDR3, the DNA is TGCGCCAGCAGCCCAACTCCGAGGACTAGCGTCTACAATGAGCAGTTCTTC.

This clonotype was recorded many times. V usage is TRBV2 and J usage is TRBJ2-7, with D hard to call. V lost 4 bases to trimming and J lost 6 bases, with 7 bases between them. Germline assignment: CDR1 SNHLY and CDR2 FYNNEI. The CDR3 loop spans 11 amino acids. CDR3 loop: CASSAGPEQYF. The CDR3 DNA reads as TGTGCCAGCAGTGCAGGACCCGAGCAGTACTTC.

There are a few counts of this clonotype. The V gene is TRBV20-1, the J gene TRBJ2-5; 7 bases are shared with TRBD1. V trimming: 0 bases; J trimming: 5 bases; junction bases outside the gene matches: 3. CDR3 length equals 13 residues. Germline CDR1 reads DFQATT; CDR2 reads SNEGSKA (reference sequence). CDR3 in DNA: TGCAGTGCTAGAGAGATACAGGGGGAGACCCAGTACTTC. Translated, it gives CSAREIQGETQYF.

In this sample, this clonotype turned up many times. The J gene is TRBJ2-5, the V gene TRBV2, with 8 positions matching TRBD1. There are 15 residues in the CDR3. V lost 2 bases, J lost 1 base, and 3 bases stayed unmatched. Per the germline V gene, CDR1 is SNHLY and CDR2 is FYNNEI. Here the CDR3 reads CASSERTGRQETQYF. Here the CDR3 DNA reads TGTGCCAGCAGTGAAAGGACAGGGCGCCAAGAGACCCAGTACTTC. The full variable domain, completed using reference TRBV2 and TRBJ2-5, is EPEVTQTPSHQVTQMGQEVILRCVPISNHLYFYWYRQILGQKVEFLVSFYNNEISEKSEIFDDQFSVERPDGSNFTLKIRSTKLEDSAMYFCASSERTGRQETQYFGPGTRLLVL.

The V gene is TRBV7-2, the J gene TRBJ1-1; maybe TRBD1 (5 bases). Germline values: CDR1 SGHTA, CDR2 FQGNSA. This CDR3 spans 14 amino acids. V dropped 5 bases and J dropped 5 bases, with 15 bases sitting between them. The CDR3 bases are TGTGCCAGCAGCCCCCCCCGGGGCAGTACTGAAGCTTTCTTT. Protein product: CASSPPRGSTEAFF.

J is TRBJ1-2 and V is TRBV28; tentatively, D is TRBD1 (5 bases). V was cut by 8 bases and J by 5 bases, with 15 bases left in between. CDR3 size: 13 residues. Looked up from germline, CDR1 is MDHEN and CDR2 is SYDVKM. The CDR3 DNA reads TGTGCCAGCCACGCCCGGGACTCTTATGGCTACACCTTC. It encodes CASHARDSYGYTF.

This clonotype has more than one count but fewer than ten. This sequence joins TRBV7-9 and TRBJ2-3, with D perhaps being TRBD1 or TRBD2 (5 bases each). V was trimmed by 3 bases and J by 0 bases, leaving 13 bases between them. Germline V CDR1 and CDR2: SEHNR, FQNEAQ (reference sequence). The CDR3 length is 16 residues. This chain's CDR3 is CASSFRRDGSTDTQYF. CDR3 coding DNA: TGTGCCAGCAGCTTCCGCCGGGACGGAAGCACAGATACGCAGTATTTT.

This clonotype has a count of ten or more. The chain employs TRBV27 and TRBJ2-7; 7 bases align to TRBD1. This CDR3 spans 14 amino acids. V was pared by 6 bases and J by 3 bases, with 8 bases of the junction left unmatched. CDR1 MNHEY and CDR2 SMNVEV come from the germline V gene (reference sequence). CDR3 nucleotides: TGTGCCAGCAGCCCCTCCAGGGGGAACTACGAGCAGTACTTC. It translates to CASSPSRGNYEQYF.